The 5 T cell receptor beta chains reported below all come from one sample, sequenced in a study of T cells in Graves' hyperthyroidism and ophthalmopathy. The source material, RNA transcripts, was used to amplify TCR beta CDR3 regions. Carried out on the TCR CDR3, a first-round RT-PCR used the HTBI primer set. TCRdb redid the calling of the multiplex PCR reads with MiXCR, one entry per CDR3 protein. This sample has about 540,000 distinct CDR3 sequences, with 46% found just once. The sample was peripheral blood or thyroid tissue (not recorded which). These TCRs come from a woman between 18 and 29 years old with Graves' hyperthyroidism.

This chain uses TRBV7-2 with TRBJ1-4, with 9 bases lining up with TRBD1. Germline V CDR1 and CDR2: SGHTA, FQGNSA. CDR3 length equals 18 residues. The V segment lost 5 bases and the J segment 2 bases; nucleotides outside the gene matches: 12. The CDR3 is CASSPGGDRASTNEKLFF. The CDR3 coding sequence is TGTGCCAGCAGCCCGGGGGGGGACAGGGCTTCCACTAATGAAAAACTGTTTTTT.

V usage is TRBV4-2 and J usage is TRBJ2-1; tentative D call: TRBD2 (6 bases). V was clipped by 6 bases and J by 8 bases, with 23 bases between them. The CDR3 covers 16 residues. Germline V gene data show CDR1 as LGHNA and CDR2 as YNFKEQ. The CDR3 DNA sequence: TGTGCCAGCAGTTATGTGGTGGAGGGCGGTAACGATGAGCAGTTCTTC. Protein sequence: CASSYVVEGGNDEQFF.

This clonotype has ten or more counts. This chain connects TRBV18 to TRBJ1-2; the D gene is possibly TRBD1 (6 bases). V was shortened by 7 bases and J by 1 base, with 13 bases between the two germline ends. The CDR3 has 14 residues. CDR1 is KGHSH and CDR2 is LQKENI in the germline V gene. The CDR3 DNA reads TGTGCCAGCTTACAGGACAGTCTTAACTATGGCTACACCTTC. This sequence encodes CASLQDSLNYGYTF.

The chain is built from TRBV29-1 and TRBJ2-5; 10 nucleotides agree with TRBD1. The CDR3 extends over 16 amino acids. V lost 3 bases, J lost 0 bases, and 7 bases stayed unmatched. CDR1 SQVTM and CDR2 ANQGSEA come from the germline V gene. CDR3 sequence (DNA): TGCAGCGTTGATCTGCCGGGACAGGGGTACCAAGAGACCCAGTACTTC. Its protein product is CSVDLPGQGYQETQYF.

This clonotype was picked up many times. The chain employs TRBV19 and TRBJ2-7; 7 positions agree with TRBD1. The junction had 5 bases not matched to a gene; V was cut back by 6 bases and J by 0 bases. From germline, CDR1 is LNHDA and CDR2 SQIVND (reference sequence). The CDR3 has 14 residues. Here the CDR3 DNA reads TGTGCCAGTAGCCAGACAGGGAGCTCCTACGAGCAGTACTTC. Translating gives CASSQTGSSYEQYF.